This entry lists 9 T cell receptor beta chains sequenced from one sample in a study of early stage breast cancer tumors. The protocol was immunoSEQ multiplex PCR, while the TCRdb copy is restricted to in-frame clones and leaves out a portion. Among around 28,000 clones, 80% were seen once, and the ten largest hold 12%. Material for sequencing was blood. The receptors shown here come from a person aged 55 to 75 with breast cancer.

V usage is TRBV6-5 and J usage is TRBJ1-1; D is uncertain. This CDR3 has 14 amino acids. V was cut by 5 bases and J by 3 bases, with 13 bases left in between. CDR1 MNHEY and CDR2 SVGAGI come from the germline V gene. In DNA form, the CDR3 reads TGTGCCAGCAGTAGCTTCAGTGACTACACTGAAGCTTTCTTT. Its protein is CASSSFSDYTEAFF.

The chain couples TRBV6-5 to TRBJ1-5, with TRBD1 identical over 11 bases. CDR3 size: 15 residues. Per the germline V gene, CDR1 is MNHEY and CDR2 is SVGAGI. The ends lost 5 bases at V and 4 bases at J; junction bases unmatched: 4. The CDR3 loop is CASSSGTGGNQPQHF. The CDR3 DNA follows: TGTGCCAGCAGTAGTGGGACAGGGGGTAATCAGCCCCAGCATTTT.

The CDR3 protein is CASNPLGGNEQFF. The CDR3 DNA is TGTGCCAGCAATCCGTTAGGAGGCAATGAGCAGTTCTTC. The genes are TRBV21-1 and TRBJ2-1; the listed D gene, TRBD2, was not tested against the DNA. TRBV21-1 is classified as a pseudogene. This CDR3 is 13 amino acids long.

The rearrangement links TRBV11-2 to TRBJ2-4, with 9 nucleotides matching TRBD2. The V segment lost 0 bases and the J segment 1 base; nucleotides outside the gene matches: 4. Germline loops: CDR1 SGHAT, CDR2 FQNNGV. The CDR3 loop spans 17 amino acids. The CDR3 here is CASSLDAAGGAKNIQYF. As DNA, the CDR3 is TGTGCCAGCAGCTTAGATGCAGCGGGAGGCGCCAAAAACATTCAGTACTTC.

The genes are TRBV15 and TRBJ2-3; 8 bases match TRBD1. There are 13 residues in the CDR3. CDR1 is LNHNV and CDR2 is YYDKDF in the germline V gene (reference sequence). V gave up 9 bases and J gave up 4 bases; unmatched junction bases: 6. The CDR3 spells CATGQGSADTQYF. DNA for the CDR3: TGTGCCACTGGACAGGGTTCCGCAGATACGCAGTATTTT.

The count of this clone is one. The chain couples TRBV19 to TRBJ1-1; D unclear. V shed 4 bases and J shed 0 bases, with 9 bases lying between them. CDR1 and CDR2 (germline): LNHDA, SQIVND (reference sequence). The CDR3 loop spans 14 amino acids. CDR3 amino acids: CASSNEVMNTEAFF. The CDR3 region has the DNA TGTGCCAGTAGTAACGAGGTTATGAACACTGAAGCTTTCTTT.

This chain links TRBV5-1 with TRBJ1-5; the D gene is possibly TRBD1 (5 bases). Trimming left V 4 bases short and J 4 bases short, with 12 bases between. Germline-derived CDR1 and CDR2 are SGHRS and YFSETQ. CDR3 size: 14 residues. The CDR3 sequence is CASSGGGDNQPQHF. The DNA for the CDR3 is TGCGCCAGCAGCGGCGGGGGAGATAATCAGCCCCAGCATTTT. Complete variable domain (other parts from reference TRBV5-1 and TRBJ1-5): KAGVTQTPRYLIKTRGQQVTLSCSPISGHRSVSWYQQTPGQGLQFLFEYFSETQRNKGNFPGRFSGRQFSNSRSEMNVSTLELGDSALYLCASSGGGDNQPQHFGDGTRLSIL.

This sequence joins TRBV5-4 and TRBJ2-6; D perhaps matches TRBD1 (5 bases). The CDR3 length is 15 residues. The V end was cut by 6 bases, the J end by 6 bases, with 16 bases between. Germline assignment: CDR1 SGHNT and CDR2 YYREEE (reference sequence). The CDR3: CASTSPSREANVLTF. The CDR3 nucleotides are TGTGCCAGCACCTCCCCCTCCAGGGAGGCCAACGTCCTGACTTTC.

This rearrangement joins TRBV5-1 to TRBJ2-2; 13 bases agree with TRBD2. The CDR3 has 16 amino acids. Germline V gene lookup returns CDR1 SGHRS and CDR2 YFSETQ. V was pared by 4 bases and J by 7 bases, with 7 bases of the junction left unmatched. This chain's CDR3 is CASSLGLAGDHGELFF. The DNA for the CDR3 is TGCGCCAGCAGCCTCGGACTAGCGGGAGACCACGGGGAGCTGTTTTTT.